Shown below are 20 T cell receptor beta chains from a single sample sequenced in a study of neurological immune-mediated disorders. Using its own MiXCR run on the 5' RACE reads, TCRdb lists one record per CDR3 protein. The sample lists roughly 52,000 distinct CDR3 sequences, more than 3% occurring once. Sequencing used CD4+ T cells from blood. The receptors shown here come from a woman between 35 and 50 years old with multiple sclerosis.

This clonotype was seen at least ten times. The junction departs from the called germline gene at one end, perhaps through a read error. The chain is built from TRBV6-1 and TRBJ2-7, with D hard to call. The CDR3 loop spans 12 amino acids. From germline, CDR1 is MNHNS and CDR2 SASEGT. The CDR3 sequence: CASREGWYEQYF. CDR3 DNA sequence: TGTGCCAGCAGGGAAGGGTGGTACGAGCAGTACTTC.

This chain links TRBV29-1 with TRBJ2-2; TRBD1 is a possible D gene (6 bases). Germline V gene data show CDR1 as SQVTM and CDR2 as ANQGSEA. CDR3 length: 13 amino acids. Trimming pared 5 bases from V and 6 bases from J, leaving 13 bases between. CDR3 DNA: TGCAGCGTTTTACGACAGGTACCCGGGGAGCTGTTTTTT. Translated: CSVLRQVPGELFF.

This clonotype was seen repeatedly, ten times or more. The gene calls are TRBV12-3 or TRBV12-4 and TRBJ2-7; weak D call: TRBD2 (5 bases). The CDR3 loop spans 15 amino acids. V dropped 3 bases and J dropped 2 bases, with 14 bases sitting between them. CDR3 sequence (DNA): TGTGCCAGCAGTTTTGGTTATAGCGTTGCCTACGAGCAGTACTTC. This gives the protein CASSFGYSVAYEQYF.

There are many counts of this clonotype. The chain is built from TRBV5-1 and TRBJ1-3; D unclear. This CDR3 is built from 13 residues. Germline CDR1 reads SGHRS; CDR2 reads YFSETQ. The V gene lost 1 base and the J gene lost 7 bases, with 9 bases spanning the gap. The CDR3 is CASSLNGDNTIYF. In DNA form, the CDR3 reads TGCGCCAGCAGCTTGAATGGAGATAACACCATATATTTT.

This clonotype was recorded at least ten times. Its ends do not fully match the called genes, so a read error is possible. V gene TRBV15 combines with J gene TRBJ1-1; D is uncertain. The CDR3 sequence is 13 residues long. From germline, CDR1 is LNHNV and CDR2 YYDKDF (reference sequence). The CDR3 loop reads CVTSRDFNDEAFF. CDR3 coding DNA: TGTGTCACCAGCAGAGATTTTAATGATGAAGCTTTCTTT.

This clonotype was detected ten times or more. The V and J genes are TRBV20-1 and TRBJ1-2; D is unclear. The CDR3 totals 12 residues. V was cut by 4 bases and J by 5 bases, with 11 bases left in between. Germline CDR1 reads DFQATT; CDR2 reads SNEGSKA (reference sequence). The CDR3 sequence is CSAIDTQYGYTF. The CDR3 nucleotides are TGCAGTGCTATCGATACTCAATATGGCTACACCTTC.

This clonotype was recorded at least ten times. This rearrangement joins TRBV11-2 to TRBJ2-7; a possible D gene is TRBD2 (6 bases). Trimming took off 4 bases at V and 5 bases at J, with 9 bases between the two ends. The CDR3 spans 12 residues. Germline assignment: CDR1 SGHAT and CDR2 FQNNGV. The CDR3 DNA sequence: TGTGCCAGCAGCTGGCCGGGGGACGAGCAGTACTTC. Translated, it gives CASSWPGDEQYF.

This clonotype came up many times. This sequence joins TRBV29-1 and TRBJ1-5, with TRBD1 identical over 8 bases. Trimming removed 6 bases from V and 6 bases from J; junction bases left unmatched: 7. This CDR3 is built from 13 residues. Germline assignment: CDR1 SQVTM and CDR2 ANQGSEA. CDR3 DNA sequence: TGCAGCGTCATACAGGGGGTAGGTCAGCCCCAGCATTTT. Translated, it gives CSVIQGVGQPQHF.

The table lists this clonotype with many counts. V usage is TRBV4-1 and J usage is TRBJ2-5; D gene ambiguous. The V end was cut by 1 base, the J end by 3 bases, with 9 bases between. The germline V gene encodes CDR1 MGHRA and CDR2 YSYEKL. This CDR3 contains 14 residues. CDR3 protein: CASSQGVREETQYF. The CDR3 region has the DNA TGCGCCAGCAGCCAAGGGGTTAGAGAAGAGACCCAGTACTTC.

This clonotype was picked up many times. V gene TRBV12-3 or TRBV12-4 combines with J gene TRBJ1-6, with 8 bases identical to TRBD1. V trimming: 6 bases; J trimming: 8 bases; junction bases outside the gene matches: 6. This CDR3 contains 14 residues. CDR3 region: CASSPTGVYSPLHF. The DNA of the CDR3 is TGTGCCAGCAGCCCGACAGGGGTTTATTCACCCCTCCACTTT.

Ten or more counts support this clonotype. The CDR3 is CSARDRRAPRNSPLHF. CDR3 DNA sequence: TGCAGTGCTAGAGATCGAAGGGCGCCTAGGAATTCACCCCTCCACTTT. The rearrangement joins TRBV20-1 to TRBJ1-6; no reliable D call. This CDR3 spans 16 amino acids. V lost 0 bases, J lost 7 bases, and 16 bases lay in between. Germline assignment: CDR1 DFQATT and CDR2 SNEGSKA (reference sequence).

This clonotype was counted at least ten times. The rearrangement uses TRBV5-1 and TRBJ2-2; D remains ambiguous. Trimming left V 6 bases short and J 0 bases short, with 12 bases between. The CDR3 consists of 15 residues. Germline lookup yields CDR1 SGHRS and CDR2 YFSETQ. The CDR3 nucleotides are TGCGCCAGCACACAGATACCCACGAACACCGGGGAGCTGTTTTTT. It translates to CASTQIPTNTGELFF.

This clonotype was counted ten times or more. The V gene is TRBV5-1, the J gene TRBJ1-5; D perhaps matches TRBD1 (6 bases). The CDR3 is made up of 14 amino acids. V lost 0 bases to trimming and J lost 5 bases, with 9 bases between them. CDR1 and CDR2 from the germline V gene are SGHRS and YFSETQ. The CDR3 sequence: CASSLVPGDQPQHF. DNA for the CDR3: TGCGCCAGCAGCTTGGTTCCAGGGGATCAGCCCCAGCATTTT.

This clonotype showed up many times. The chain carries TRBV7-9 and TRBJ1-2, with a tentative D call TRBD1 (5 bases). The CDR3 spans 13 residues. The V gene's germline CDR1 is SEHNR and CDR2 FQNEAQ (reference sequence). Trimming stripped 2 bases from V and 5 bases from J, with 9 bases between. CDR3 residues: CASSLLGGYGYTF. The CDR3 DNA reads TGTGCCAGCAGCTTACTCGGGGGTTATGGCTACACCTTC.

This clonotype showed up many times. The rearrangement joins TRBV5-1 to TRBJ2-1; 11 bases are a match to TRBD1. In germline, CDR1 is SGHRS, CDR2 YFSETQ. The CDR3 runs to 16 residues. V lost 6 bases to trimming and J lost 4 bases; unmatched junction nucleotides: 9. The CDR3 nucleotides read TGCGCCAGCACCCCTTCCGGGACAGGGGGTTACAATGAGCAGTTCTTC. It encodes CASTPSGTGGYNEQFF.

This clonotype was observed many times. This chain joins TRBV5-1 and TRBJ2-5; TRBD1 matches at 7 bases. J lost 2 bases, V lost 0 bases, and 4 bases had no gene match. Germline assignment: CDR1 SGHRS and CDR2 YFSETQ. There are 15 residues in the CDR3. The chain's CDR3 is CASSLAGRGQETQYF. For the CDR3, the DNA is TGCGCCAGCAGCTTGGCGGGCAGGGGGCAAGAGACCCAGTACTTC.

The table lists this clonotype with many counts. V and J are TRBV15 and TRBJ1-1; D gene uncertain. Trimming took 9 bases from V and 0 from J, leaving 14 bases between them. The CDR3 runs 14 residues. Germline V gene data show CDR1 as LNHNV and CDR2 as YYDKDF (reference sequence). CDR3 nucleotides: TGTGCCACGACATCTTCGAGGATGAACACTGAAGCTTTCTTT. Protein: CATTSSRMNTEAFF.

This clonotype was seen ten or more times. The chain couples TRBV2 to TRBJ2-3, with D unclear. Germline values: CDR1 SNHLY, CDR2 FYNNEI. Trimming shortened V by 3 bases and J by 1 base, and 11 bases separated the two germline ends. This CDR3 is built from 15 residues. The CDR3, as DNA: TGTGCCAGCAGTGAGGCAAAGGCCCGCACAGATACGCAGTATTTT. Translation gives CASSEAKARTDTQYF.

There are many counts of this clonotype. The gene calls are TRBV3-1 and TRBJ2-5; either TRBD1 or TRBD2 may supply D (5 bases each). V was trimmed by 7 bases and J by 5 bases, leaving 17 bases between them. Germline-derived CDR1 and CDR2 are LGHDT and YNNKEL (reference sequence). The CDR3 totals 14 residues. The CDR3 DNA reads TGTGCCAGCACCCGGGGCTTGGGGAAGGAGACCCAGTACTTC. It codes for CASTRGLGKETQYF.

This clonotype was observed many times. V is TRBV24-1 and J is TRBJ1-1; no clear D gene. Trimming took off 6 bases at V and 10 bases at J, with 23 bases between the two ends. This CDR3 has 15 residues. Germline lookup yields CDR1 KGHDR and CDR2 SFDVKD. This chain's CDR3 is CATSPSELIFGPAFF. The DNA of the CDR3 is TGTGCCACCAGTCCTTCGGAGTTGATATTTGGGCCAGCTTTCTTT.